This TCR beta chain emerged from a study of long-term antiretroviral therapy in people with HIV. The CDR3 has 13 residues. V was pared by 5 bases and J by 2 bases, with 9 bases between. Germline V gives CDR1 SSHAT, CDR2 FNYEAQ (reference sequence). This was the immunoSEQ v3.0 assay at survey level. Sequencing was intended to reach about 40,000-50,000 T-cell genomes per sample. Assay used: immunoSEQ multiplex PCR; TCRdb lists only in-frame clones, some missing. This table has fewer than 40,000 clones, about three quarters appearing once. On this clone itself: Its antigen is currently unknown.

Study conclusions and caveats: Pre-ART clonal expansions dominated every time point's repertoire. Despite increasing after ART, diversity remained lower than that of transplant donor controls.

This chain links TRBV7-7 with TRBJ1-1; D is uncertain. The material was unsorted PBMCs, obtained 3.1 years after starting antiretroviral therapy. This clonotype was sampled from a woman in her fifties or sixties with HIV. CDR3 nucleotide sequence: TGTGCCAGCAGCGAACAGAGAAACACTGAAGCTTTCTTT. It specifies CASSEQRNTEAFF.